Below, one TCR beta chain is given with its context. Its antigen has not been determined. Per-base qualities were not stored, and no clone one base away is much larger. These data originate in a study of Ad26.COV2.S vaccination and SARS-CoV-2 variants (dated by TCRdb to about 2021). At the level of the whole study: Vaccine-arm donors were drawn from COV1001, a multicentre, randomized, double-blind, placebo-controlled phase I-IIa trial of Ad26.COV2.S in healthy adults. Investigators did not know the trial group allocation while performing experiments and assessing outcomes. The TCR-sequenced set comprised roughly 30 samples: around 20 Ad26.COV2.S vaccine recipients, 5 placebo recipients and 8 SARS-CoV-2 convalescent individuals. Dosing of Ad26.COV2.S was intramuscular, at either 5x10^10 or 1x10^11 viral particles, delivered as one shot or as two shots spaced 56 days apart. Trial participants were randomized into five groups of five: low-dose or high-dose Ad26.COV2.S given once or twice, or placebo on both occasions. The specificity and breadth of SARS-CoV-2-reactive T cell receptors after Ad26.COV2.S vaccination were assessed by TCRbeta repertoire sequencing.

The intended sense of this specimen's treatment or condition label: about 20 received Ad26.COV2.S at low or high dose, single or two shots; roughly five received placebo; per-sample allocation not given. Repertoires of vaccine and placebo recipients were sequenced from samples taken on day 63 after the first injection. Cohort 1b enrolled 20 to 30 adults aged 18-55 years at a single site in Boston, USA, between 29 July and 7 August 2020. Ad26.COV2.S consisted of a replication-incompetent adenovirus type 26 vector by which a prefusion-stabilized SARS-CoV-2 spike protein from the original Wuhan strain was expressed. Beyond this particular receptor, the publication reports: Comparing responses between vaccine doses or regimens was not something the study was powered to do. Non-spike TCR breadth was comparable between vaccine and placebo recipients, consistent with the vaccine containing only spike. After vaccination, substantial breadth of spike-specific CD8+ and CD4+ T cell responses was reported. The authors noted that total T cell responses may have been underestimated by the TCR breadth and depth analyses. Compared with placebo recipients, Ad26.COV2.S recipients showed higher spike-specific TCR breadth (P = 0.0014).

CDR1 and CDR2, looked up from the germline V gene (reference sequence), are LNHDA and SQIVND. The CDR3 goes from the cysteine to the phenylalanine over 15 residues. Of the read, only the CDR3 DNA is kept; its 45 bases are in frame from base 1. Trimming costs V 5 bases and J 1 base, and their ends lie 15 bases apart. The immunoSEQ Assay was the method used to sequence TCRbeta CDR3 regions. After extraction, genomic DNA underwent amplification by bias-controlled multiplex PCR, followed by high-throughput sequencing. Turning to the authors' computational methods: To quantify the absolute abundance of every unique TCRbeta CDR3 region, sequences were collapsed and filtered. Usable DNA was measured by amplifying reference genes present in all nucleated cells, and TCRbeta template counts were normalized to that usable DNA to estimate T cell fraction. Repertoire TCRs were annotated as SARS-CoV-2-specific when V gene, CDR3 amino acid sequence and J gene were exactly matched to a known reactive TCR set. The reference SARS-CoV-2 TCR set was derived from MIRA and filtered for enrichment in COVID-19-positive ImmuneCODE repertoires, a step that removed public or cross-reactive TCRs. Drawing on the MIRA antigens, annotated TCRs were analysed further at the level of specific ORF or position within ORF. Breadth was defined as the number of annotated unique rearrangements divided by the total number of unique productive rearrangements, and depth was defined as the summed frequency of the annotated unique rearrangements. Two-sided Wilcoxon rank-sum tests were applied when comparing TCR breadth between groups. TCRdb obtained this table from immuneACCESS and retained in-frame rearrangements with V and J assigned. These tables miss some clones; where compared with another copy, unresolved V genes account for less than half of the shortfall, and the remainder is unexplained. Clone size and V and J calls were adopted from that table, with D and trimming inferred from the DNA. This sample lists around 450,000 clones; 80% to 90% were detected once. The ten largest clonotypes hold about 1.5% of the sample.

The sequence is built from TRBV19 and TRBJ2-7; too little of a D gene remains to name it. The receptor comes from a person aged 18 to 65 who received the Ad26.COV2.S COVID-19 vaccine or a placebo. The input for sequencing was peripheral blood, taken in a trial of Ad26.COV2.S vaccine versus placebo. The nucleotides read TGTGCCAGTAGTCCAACCACGGCCAGGTCCTACGAGCAGTACTTC. This encodes CASSPTTARSYEQYF.